Presented here are 9 T cell receptor beta chains from one specimen sequenced in a study of tumor and adjacent non-tumor tissue in lung cancer (dated by TCRdb to the late 2010s). Library preparation employed multiplex PCR. The listed sequencing device is Illumina HiSeq 2500. Following protocols modified from ARM-PCR, the researchers constructed TCRbeta libraries through three rounds of nested PCR with primers (Table S4). TCRdb reran the public reads through fastp at Q25 and MiXCR, keeping productive beta chains. Merged by CDR3 protein, the rows form single entries marked with the most common genes and DNA. Across this sample there are tens of thousands of distinct CDR3 sequences, with 60% to 80% seen only once. Of the sample, approximately 23% falls within the top ten clones. Bulk unsorted tissue served as the source for RNA extraction, and RNA quality was assessed using a NanoDrop ND-1000 and an Agilent 2100. Distant non-tumor tissue taken more than 3 cm from the tumor edge was used as the normal lung sample.

Sequenced: distant non-tumor lung tissue. These receptors were collected from a woman in her fifties or sixties with non-small cell lung cancer.

Notes on this clonotype: A much larger clone lies a single base off, so this may be a read error. This chain connects TRBV30 to TRBJ1-1; 7 nucleotides align to TRBD1. The CDR3 contains 14 residues. Trimming at V came to 2 bases and at J to 4 bases, leaving 7 bases not matched to a gene. Germline assignment: CDR1 GTSNPN and CDR2 SVGIG (reference sequence). The CDR3 region has the DNA TGTGCCTGGAGTACGGGACAGACTGTCACTGAAGCTTTCTTT. It yields the protein CAWSTGQTVTEAFF.

The genes are TRBV12-3 or TRBV12-4 and TRBJ1-1, with 9 bases fitting TRBD1. Trimming at V came to 3 bases and at J to 5 bases, leaving 13 bases not matched to a gene. This CDR3 contains 17 residues. CDR3 bases: TGTGCCAGCAGTTTTCCTGACATGGACAGGGGACGAACTGAAGCTTTCTTT. Its translation is CASSFPDMDRGRTEAFF.

Turning to this clonotype: An end of the junction does not agree with germline; a read error may underlie this. This chain joins TRBV5-4 and TRBJ2-1; TRBD2 matches 8 bases. Germline CDR1 and CDR2: SGHNT and YYREEE (reference sequence). The length of the CDR3 is 15 residues. In DNA form, the CDR3 reads TGTGCCATCAGCTTTGCTGGGACTAGGGGCAATGAGCAGTTCTTC. Amino acids: CAISFAGTRGNEQFF.

Details on this clonotype: Germline and junction disagree at one end, which may indicate a read error. This chain joins TRBV19 and TRBJ2-2; D is possibly TRBD2 (6 bases). This CDR3 is built from 15 residues. Per the germline V gene, CDR1 is LNHDA and CDR2 is SQIVND (reference sequence). The CDR3 sequence: CASSMARRATGELFF. The CDR3 DNA reads TGTGCCAGTAGTATGGCCAGGAGGGCCACCGGGGAGCTGTTTTTC.

To note about this clonotype: The junction does not match germline at one end; this may be a read error. The chain uses TRBV5-4 and TRBJ1-3; a possible D gene is TRBD1 (5 bases). Germline V lookup: CDR1 SGHNT, CDR2 YYREEE (reference sequence). The CDR3 is 15 amino acids. The CDR3 bases are TGTGCCAGCAGCCCCGGGGCAGGACTTGGAAACTCCATATATTTT. Encoded protein: CASSPGAGLGNSIYF. The full variable domain, in which reference TRBV5-4 and TRBJ1-3 provide the parts outside the CDR3, is ETGVTQSPTHLIKTRGQQVTLRCSSQSGHNTVSWYQQALGQGPQFIFQYYREEENGRGNFPPRFSGLQFPNYSSELNVNALELDDSALYLCASSPGAGLGNSIYFGEGSWLTVV.

Note on this clonotype: Germline and junction disagree at one end, which may indicate a read error. The V and J genes are TRBV12-3 or TRBV12-4 and TRBJ2-2; 9 bases map to TRBD1. The CDR3 runs to 16 residues. CDR3 coding DNA: TGCGCCAGCAGTTCCAACAGGGGGCGCGTGCACGGGGAGCTGTTTTTT. It is translated as CASSSNRGRVHGELFF.

Details on this clonotype: This CDR3 is missing its conserved last phenylalanine or tryptophan, likely due to a read error. The chain recombines TRBV11-3 with TRBJ1-6; TRBD1 might be the D (5 bases). The CDR3 sequence is 15 residues long. Germline values: CDR1 SGHNT, CDR2 YENEEA. The chain's CDR3 is CASSLEDRYNSPLHS. The CDR3 DNA reads TGTGCCAGCAGTTTAGAAGACAGATATAATTCACCCCTCCACTCT.

With respect to this clonotype: One end of the junction fails to match germline, which may point to a read error. The chain uses TRBV29-1 and TRBJ1-1, with D uncertain. This CDR3 has 14 residues. The germline V gene encodes CDR1 SQVTM and CDR2 ANQGSEA. The CDR3 spells CTTLGLGLNTEAFF. The CDR3 nucleotides read TGCACCACCCTTGGGTTGGGTTTGAATACTGAAGCTTTCTTT.

The CDR3 region is CASSQGQGARPEAFF. The CDR3 DNA reads TGCGCCAGCAGCCAAGGACAGGGGGCTAGGCCTGAAGCTTTCTTT. V and J are TRBV4-1 and TRBJ1-1; 10 nucleotides agree with TRBD1. Unmatched junction bases numbered 5, after V lost 1 base and J lost 6 bases. Per germline, CDR1 MGHRA and CDR2 YSYEKL. The CDR3 spans 15 residues.